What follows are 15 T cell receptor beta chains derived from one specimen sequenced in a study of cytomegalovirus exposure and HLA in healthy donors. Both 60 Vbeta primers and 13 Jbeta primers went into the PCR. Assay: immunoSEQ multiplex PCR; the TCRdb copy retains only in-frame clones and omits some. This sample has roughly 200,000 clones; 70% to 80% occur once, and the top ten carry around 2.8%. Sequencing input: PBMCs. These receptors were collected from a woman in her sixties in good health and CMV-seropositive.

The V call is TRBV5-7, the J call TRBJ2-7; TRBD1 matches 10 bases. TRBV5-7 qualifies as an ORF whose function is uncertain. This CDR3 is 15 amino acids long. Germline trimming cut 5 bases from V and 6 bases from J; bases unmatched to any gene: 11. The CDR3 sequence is CASSYRTGGKVEQYF. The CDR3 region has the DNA TGTGCCAGCAGTTATAGGACAGGGGGTAAGGTCGAGCAGTACTTC.

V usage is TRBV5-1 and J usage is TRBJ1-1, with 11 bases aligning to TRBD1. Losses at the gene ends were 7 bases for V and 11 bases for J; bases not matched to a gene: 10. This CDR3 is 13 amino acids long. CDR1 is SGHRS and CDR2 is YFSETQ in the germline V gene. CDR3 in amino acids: CASGPGQGGTAFF. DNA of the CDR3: TGCGCCAGCGGCCCGGGACAGGGGGGGACGGCTTTCTTT.

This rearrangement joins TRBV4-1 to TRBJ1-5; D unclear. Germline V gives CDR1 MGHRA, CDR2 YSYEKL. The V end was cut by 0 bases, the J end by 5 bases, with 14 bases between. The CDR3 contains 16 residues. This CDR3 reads CASSQEISRSYQPQHF. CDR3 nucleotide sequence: TGCGCCAGCAGCCAAGAAATTTCCAGGTCTTATCAGCCCCAGCATTTT.

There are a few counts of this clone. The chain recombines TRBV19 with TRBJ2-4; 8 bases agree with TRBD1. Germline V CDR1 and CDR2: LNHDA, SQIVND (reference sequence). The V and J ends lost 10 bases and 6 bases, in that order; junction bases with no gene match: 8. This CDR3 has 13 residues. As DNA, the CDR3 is TGTGCCACCTCGGACAGGGTCGGAAACATTCAGTACTTC. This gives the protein CATSDRVGNIQYF.

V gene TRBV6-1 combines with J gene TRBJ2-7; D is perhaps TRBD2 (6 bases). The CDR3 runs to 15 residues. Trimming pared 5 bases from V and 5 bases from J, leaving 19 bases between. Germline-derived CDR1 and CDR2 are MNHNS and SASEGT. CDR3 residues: CASSTGGAGGNEQYF. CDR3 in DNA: TGTGCCAGCAGTACCGGCGGGGCCGGAGGCAACGAGCAGTACTTC.

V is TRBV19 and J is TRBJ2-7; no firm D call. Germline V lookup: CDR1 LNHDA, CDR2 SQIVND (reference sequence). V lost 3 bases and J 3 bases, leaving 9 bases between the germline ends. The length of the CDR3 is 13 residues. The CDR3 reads CASSMQEFYEQYF. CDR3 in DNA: TGTGCCAGTAGTATGCAAGAGTTCTACGAGCAGTACTTC.

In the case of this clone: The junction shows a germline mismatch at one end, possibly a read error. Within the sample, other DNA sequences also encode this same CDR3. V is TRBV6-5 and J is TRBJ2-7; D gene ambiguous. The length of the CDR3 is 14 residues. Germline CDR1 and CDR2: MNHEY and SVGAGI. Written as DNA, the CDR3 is TGCGCCAGCAGGATCGATGGGCAGTCCCACGAGCAGTACTTC. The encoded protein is CASRIDGQSHEQYF.

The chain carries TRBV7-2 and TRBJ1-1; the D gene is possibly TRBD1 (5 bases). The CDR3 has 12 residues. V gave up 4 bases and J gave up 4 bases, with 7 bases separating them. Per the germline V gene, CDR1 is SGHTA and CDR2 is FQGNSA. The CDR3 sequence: CASSSQGTEAFF. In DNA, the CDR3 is TGTGCCAGCAGCTCGCAGGGCACTGAAGCTTTCTTT.

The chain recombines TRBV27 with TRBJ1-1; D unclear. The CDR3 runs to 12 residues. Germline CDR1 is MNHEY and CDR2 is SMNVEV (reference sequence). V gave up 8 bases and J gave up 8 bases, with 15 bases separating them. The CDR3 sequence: CASRSGSVEAFF. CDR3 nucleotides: TGTGCCAGCCGCTCCGGGTCCGTGGAAGCTTTCTTT.

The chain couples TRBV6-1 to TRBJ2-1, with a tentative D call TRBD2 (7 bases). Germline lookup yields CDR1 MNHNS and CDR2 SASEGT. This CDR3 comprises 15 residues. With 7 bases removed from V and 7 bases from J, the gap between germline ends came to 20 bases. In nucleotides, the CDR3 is TGTGCCAGCAACAGTGGGGGGGCGGGAGTGAATGAGCAGTTCTTC. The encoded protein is CASNSGGAGVNEQFF.

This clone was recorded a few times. CDR3 residues: CATSREAGEGNEQFF. In nucleotides, the CDR3 is TGTGCCACCAGCAGAGAAGCGGGAGAAGGTAATGAGCAGTTCTTC. The chain carries TRBV15 and TRBJ2-1; 8 bases match TRBD2. The CDR3 has 15 amino acids. V lost 0 bases to trimming and J lost 7 bases; unmatched junction nucleotides: 5. CDR1 is LNHNV and CDR2 is YYDKDF in the germline V gene (reference sequence). Filled out from reference TRBV15 and TRBJ2-1, the complete variable domain reads DAMVIQNPRYQVTQFGKPVTLSCSQTLNHNVMYWYQQKSSQAPKLLFHYYDKDFNNEADTPDNFQSRRPNTSFCFLDIRSPGLGDTAMYLCATSREAGEGNEQFFGPGTRLTVL.

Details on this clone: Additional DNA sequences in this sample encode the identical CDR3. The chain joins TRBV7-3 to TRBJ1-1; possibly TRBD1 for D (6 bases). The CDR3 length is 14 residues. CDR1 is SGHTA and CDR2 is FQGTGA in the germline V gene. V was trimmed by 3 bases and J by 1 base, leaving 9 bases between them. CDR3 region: CASSLQGTNTEAFF. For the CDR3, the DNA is TGTGCCAGCAGCTTGCAGGGGACGAACACTGAAGCTTTCTTT.

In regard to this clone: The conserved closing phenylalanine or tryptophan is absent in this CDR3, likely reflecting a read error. This CDR3 is CASSAGRANYGYTL. CDR3 nucleotides: TGTGCCAGCAGTGCCGGGAGGGCTAACTATGGCTACACCCTC. V and J are TRBV6-1 and TRBJ1-2; D is uncertain. Looked up from germline, CDR1 is MNHNS and CDR2 is SASEGT. The CDR3 contains 14 residues. Trimming took off 4 bases at V and 0 bases at J, with 9 bases between the two ends.

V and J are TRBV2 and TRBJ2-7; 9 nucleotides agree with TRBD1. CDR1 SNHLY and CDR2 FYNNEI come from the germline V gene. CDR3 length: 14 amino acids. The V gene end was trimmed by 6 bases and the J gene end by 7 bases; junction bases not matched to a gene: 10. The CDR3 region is CASRRATGGGEQYF. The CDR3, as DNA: TGTGCCAGCAGGAGGGCGACAGGGGGGGGAGAGCAGTACTTC.

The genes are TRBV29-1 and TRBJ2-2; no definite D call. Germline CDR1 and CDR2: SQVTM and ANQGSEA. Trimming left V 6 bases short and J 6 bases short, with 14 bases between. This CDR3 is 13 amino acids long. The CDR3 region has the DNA TGCAGCGTCGCACCCCGAACTCCCGGGGAGCTGTTTTTT. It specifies CSVAPRTPGELFF.